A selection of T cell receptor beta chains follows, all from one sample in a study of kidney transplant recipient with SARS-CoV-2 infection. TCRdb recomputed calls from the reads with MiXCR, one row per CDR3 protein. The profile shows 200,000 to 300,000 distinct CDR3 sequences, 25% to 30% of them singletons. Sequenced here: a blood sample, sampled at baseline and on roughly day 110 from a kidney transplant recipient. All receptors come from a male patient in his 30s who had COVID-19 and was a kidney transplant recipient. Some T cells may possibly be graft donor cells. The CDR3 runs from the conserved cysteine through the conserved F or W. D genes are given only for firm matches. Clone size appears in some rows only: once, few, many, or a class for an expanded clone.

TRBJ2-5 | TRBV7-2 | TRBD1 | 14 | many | TGTGCCAGCAGCCCCGTAGGGGGCATGGAGACCCAGTACTTC | CASSPVGGMETQYF
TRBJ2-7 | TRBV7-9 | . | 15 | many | TGTGCCAGCAGCTTAGGGCAGGCGATTGTGAACGAGCAGTACTTC | CASSLGQAIVNEQYF
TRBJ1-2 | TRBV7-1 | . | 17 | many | TGTGCCAGCAGCGGTCACAATCACGAGGGAAAGACCTATGGCTACACCTTC | CASSGHNHEGKTYGYTF
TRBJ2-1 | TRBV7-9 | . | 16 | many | TGTGCCATCCAACGGGGTAGGGGGGACTATCCGGGATGGCAGTTCTTC | CAIQRGRGDYPGWQFF
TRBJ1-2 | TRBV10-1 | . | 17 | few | TGCGCCAGCAGTATGAAAGTAAGATCGCGAAAGACCTATGGCTACACCTTC | CASSMKVRSRKTYGYTF
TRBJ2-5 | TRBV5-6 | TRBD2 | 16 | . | TGTGCCAGCAGCTTCGCAGGACTAGCGGTCCAAGGGACCCAGTACTTC | CASSFAGLAVQGTQYF
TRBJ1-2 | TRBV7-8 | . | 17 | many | TGTGCCAGCAGCTATTTTGAGTTTACCCGAAAGACCTATGGCTACACCTTC | CASSYFEFTRKTYGYTF
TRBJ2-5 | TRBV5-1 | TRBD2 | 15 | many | TGCGCCAGCAGGCGGGAGGGCCAGGAGGGAGAGACCCAGTACTTC | CASRREGQEGETQYF
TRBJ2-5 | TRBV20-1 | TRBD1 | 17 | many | TGCAGTGCCAAGACAGGGATCATTAAAGGCCCTCAAGAGACCCAGTACTTC | CSAKTGIIKGPQETQYF
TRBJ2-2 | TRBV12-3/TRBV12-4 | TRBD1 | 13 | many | TGTGCCAGCAGTCCAACAGGGGCCGGGGAGCTGTTTTTT | CASSPTGAGELFF
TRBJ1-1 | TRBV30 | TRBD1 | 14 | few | TGTGCCTGGAGTGACAGGGGACGGGGCACTGAAGCTTTCTTT | CAWSDRGRGTEAFF
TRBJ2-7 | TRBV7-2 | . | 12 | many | TGTGCCAGCAGCTTAGATCAGGACGAGCAGTACTTC | CASSLDQDEQYF
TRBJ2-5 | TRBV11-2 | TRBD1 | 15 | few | TGTGCCAGCAGTCGGATGACAGGGCCGCAAGAGACCCAGTACTTC | CASSRMTGPQETQYF
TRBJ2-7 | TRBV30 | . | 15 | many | TGTGCCTGGAGTGTAGGTCGGCAGGGGTACTACGAGCAGTACTTC | CAWSVGRQGYYEQYF
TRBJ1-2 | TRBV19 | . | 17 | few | TGTGCCAGTAGTCGTGATGTGACAAATCGAAAGACCTATGGCTACACCTTC | CASSRDVTNRKTYGYTF
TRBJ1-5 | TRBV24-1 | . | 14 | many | TGTGCCACCAGTGATTCAGGGACAACTCAGCCCCAGCATTTT | CATSDSGTTQPQHF
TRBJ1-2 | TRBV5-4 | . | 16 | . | TGTGCCAGCTTCAAGGTCGTACCAGGAAAGACCTATGGCTACACCTTC | CASFKVVPGKTYGYTF
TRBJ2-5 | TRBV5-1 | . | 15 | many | TGCGCCAGCAGCATTGCCGGGACAACACAAGAGACCCAGTACTTC | CASSIAGTTQETQYF
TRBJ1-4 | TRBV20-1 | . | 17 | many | TGCAGTGCTAGAGTGGGGGGGCTGGGATCAACTAATGAAAAACTGTTTTTT | CSARVGGLGSTNEKLFF
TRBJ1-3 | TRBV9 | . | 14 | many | TGTGCCAGCAGCGTAAGGGACTCTGGAAACACCATATATTTT | CASSVRDSGNTIYF
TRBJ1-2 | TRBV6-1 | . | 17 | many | TGTGCCAGCAGTGAAGTGCCGGAATGTAGAAAGACCTATGGCTACACCTTC | CASSEVPECRKTYGYTF
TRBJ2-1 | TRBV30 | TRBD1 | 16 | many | TGTGCTTCGAGTAGCCCGACAGGGGGCGCCTACAATGAGCAGTTCTTC | CASSSPTGGAYNEQFF
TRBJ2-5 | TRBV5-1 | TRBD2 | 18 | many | TGCGCCAGCAGCTTGGGGAGGGGGACTAGCGGGACGTCAGAGACCCAGTACTTC | CASSLGRGTSGTSETQYF
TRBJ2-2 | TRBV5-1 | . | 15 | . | TGCGCCAGCAGAACCGGGGCCACGAACACCGGGGAGCTGTTTTTT | CASRTGATNTGELFF
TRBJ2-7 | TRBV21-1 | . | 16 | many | TGTGCCAGCAGCAAACCCCCCCACGGAAGCTCCTACGAGCAGTACTTC | CASSKPPHGSSYEQYF
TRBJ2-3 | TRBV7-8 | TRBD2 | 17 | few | TGTGCCAGCAGCCTGGGACTAGCGGGATTAAGCACAGATACGCAGTATTTT | CASSLGLAGLSTDTQYF
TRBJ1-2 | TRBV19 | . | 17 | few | TGTGCCAGTAGTTGTCTCGAGACAAATCGAAAGACCTATGGCTACACCTTC | CASSCLETNRKTYGYTF
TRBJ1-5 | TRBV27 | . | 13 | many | TGTGCCAGCAGTTTCACAGGCGATCAGCCCCAGCATTTT | CASSFTGDQPQHF
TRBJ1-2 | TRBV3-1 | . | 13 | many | TGTGCCAGCAGCCAAGATCTGGATGGTGGCTACACCTTC | CASSQDLDGGYTF
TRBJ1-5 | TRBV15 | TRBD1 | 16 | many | TGTGCCACCAGCAGACCGGGACAGGGTTGGCGACAGCCCCAGCATTTT | CATSRPGQGWRQPQHF